This entry concerns a single T cell receptor beta chain. Its cognate antigen is unknown. A read error may produce the germline difference seen at one junction end. These data are taken from a study of cytomegalovirus exposure and HLA in healthy donors. The overall study: Early released data comprised tens of millions of unique TCRs from HLA-typed donors.

Notes on the study in general: Overall, approximately 150 TCR beta chains were annotated as cytomegalovirus-associated.

With 60 Vbeta and 13 Jbeta primers, the PCR was carried out. Here immunoSEQ multiplex PCR was the method, and the copy in TCRdb shows in-frame clones only, minus some. The sample comprises approximately 280,000 clones, around nine tenths of which are singletons, and approximately 2.2% rests with the top ten. The CDR3 contains 15 residues. Germline V gives CDR1 SNHLY, CDR2 FYNNEI. The sample comprised PBMCs. The source is a young woman in good health and CMV-seronegative. The V gene is TRBV2, the J gene TRBJ2-5, with 8 bases lining up with TRBD2. CDR3 bases: TGTGCCAGCAGGGAAGAGCGGGGGCTCCAAGAGACCCAGTACTTC. Translation: CASREERGLQETQYF.